The table lists the clone carrying this T cell receptor beta chain with many counts. Its antigen is undetermined. This specimen belongs to a study of T-cell reconstitution after alpha-beta-depleted transplantation in children. Notes on the study in general: One year after transplant, T-cell counts and diversity came mostly from newly produced T cells.

Library preparation (for TCRbeta) was performed with unique molecular identifiers. MiXCR was run by TCRdb on the PCR reads, yielding one entry per CDR3 protein. The table records about 250,000 distinct CDR3 sequences, more than 20% of them present only once. The V and J ends lost 1 base and 2 bases respectively, with 15 bases between them. The CDR3 is 16 amino acids. V and J are TRBV12-3 or TRBV12-4 and TRBJ2-7; perhaps D is TRBD1 or TRBD2 (5 bases each). The source was PBMCs, mostly from graft donor cells, collected 360 days after TCRalphabeta/CD19-depleted stem cell transplant. The source of this sequence is a female patient between 2 and 15 years old who had a stem cell transplant for congenital amegakaryocytic thrombocytopenia, so the T cells may come from the graft donor. The CDR3 loop reads CASSLEGTPGAYEQYF. For the CDR3, the DNA is TGTGCCAGCAGTTTAGAGGGGACCCCTGGGGCCTACGAGCAGTACTTC.